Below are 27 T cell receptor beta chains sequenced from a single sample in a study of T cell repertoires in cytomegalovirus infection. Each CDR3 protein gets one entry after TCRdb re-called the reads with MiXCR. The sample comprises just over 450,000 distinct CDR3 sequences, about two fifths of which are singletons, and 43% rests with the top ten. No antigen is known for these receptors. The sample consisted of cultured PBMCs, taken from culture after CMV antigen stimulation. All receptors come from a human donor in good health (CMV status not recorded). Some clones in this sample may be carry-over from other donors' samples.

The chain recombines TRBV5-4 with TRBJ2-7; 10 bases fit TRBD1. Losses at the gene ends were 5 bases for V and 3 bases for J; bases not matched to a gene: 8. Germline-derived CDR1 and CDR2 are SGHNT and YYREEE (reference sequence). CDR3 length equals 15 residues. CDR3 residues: CASSRQGALNYEQYF. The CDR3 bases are TGTGCCAGCAGTAGACAGGGGGCTCTAAACTACGAGCAGTACTTC.

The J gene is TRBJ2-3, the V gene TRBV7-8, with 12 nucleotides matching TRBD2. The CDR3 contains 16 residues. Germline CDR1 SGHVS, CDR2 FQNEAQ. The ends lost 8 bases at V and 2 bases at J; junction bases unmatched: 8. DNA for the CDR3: TGTGCCAGCTCACCTAGGACTAGCGGGGCCACAGATACGCAGTATTTT. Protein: CASSPRTSGATDTQYF.

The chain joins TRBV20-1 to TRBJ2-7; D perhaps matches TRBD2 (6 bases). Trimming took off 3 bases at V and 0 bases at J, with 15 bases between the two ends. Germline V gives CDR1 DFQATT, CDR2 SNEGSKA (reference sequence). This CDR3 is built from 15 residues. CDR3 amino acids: CSARGDLRSSYEQYF. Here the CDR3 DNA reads TGCAGTGCTAGGGGGGACTTACGAAGCTCCTACGAGCAGTACTTC.

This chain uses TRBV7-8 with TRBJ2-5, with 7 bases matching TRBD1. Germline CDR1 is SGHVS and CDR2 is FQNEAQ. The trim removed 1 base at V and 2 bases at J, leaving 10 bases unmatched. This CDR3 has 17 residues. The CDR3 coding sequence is TGTGCCAGCAGCTTAGAGGTCAGGGGGACGCCTCAAGAGACCCAGTACTTC. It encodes CASSLEVRGTPQETQYF.

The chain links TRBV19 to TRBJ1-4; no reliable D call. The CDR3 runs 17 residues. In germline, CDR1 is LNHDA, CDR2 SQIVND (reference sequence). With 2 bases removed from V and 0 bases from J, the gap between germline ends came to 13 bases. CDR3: CASSISWITATNEKLFF. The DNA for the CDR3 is TGTGCCAGTAGTATAAGTTGGATCACTGCAACTAATGAAAAACTGTTTTTT.

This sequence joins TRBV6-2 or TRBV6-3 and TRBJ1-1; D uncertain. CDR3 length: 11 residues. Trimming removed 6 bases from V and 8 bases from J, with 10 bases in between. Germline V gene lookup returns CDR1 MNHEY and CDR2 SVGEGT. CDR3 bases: TGTGCCAGCAGGGGCGCTGGAGAAGCTTTCTTT. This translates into CASRGAGEAFF.

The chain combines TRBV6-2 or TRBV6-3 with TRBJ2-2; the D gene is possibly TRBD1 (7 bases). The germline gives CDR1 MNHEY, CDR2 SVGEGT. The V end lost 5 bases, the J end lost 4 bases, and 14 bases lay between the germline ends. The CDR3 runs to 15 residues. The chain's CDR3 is CASSTAGQSTGELFF. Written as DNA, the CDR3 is TGTGCCAGCAGTACTGCGGGACAGAGCACCGGGGAGCTGTTTTTT.

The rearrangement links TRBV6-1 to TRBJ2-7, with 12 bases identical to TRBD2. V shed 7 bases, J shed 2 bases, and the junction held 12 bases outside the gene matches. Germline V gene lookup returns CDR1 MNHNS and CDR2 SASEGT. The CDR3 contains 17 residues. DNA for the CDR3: TGTGCCAGCATCAACGCAAGGACTAGCGGGACAGCCTACGAGCAGTACTTC. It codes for CASINARTSGTAYEQYF.

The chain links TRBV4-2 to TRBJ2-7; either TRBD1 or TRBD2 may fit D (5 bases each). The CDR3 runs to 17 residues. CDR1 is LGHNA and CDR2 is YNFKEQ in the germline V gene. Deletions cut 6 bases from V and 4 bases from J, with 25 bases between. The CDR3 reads CASSLARDLSGVYEQYF. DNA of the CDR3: TGTGCCAGCAGTCTAGCACGGGACCTCAGTGGGGTATACGAGCAGTACTTC.

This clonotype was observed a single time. The CDR3: CASRLPVSNEQYF. CDR3 coding DNA: TGTGCCAGCAGACTACCAGTTAGTAACGAGCAGTACTTC. V and J are TRBV6-2 or TRBV6-3 and TRBJ2-7; no definite D call. This CDR3 is built from 13 residues. Germline CDR1 and CDR2: MNHEY and SVGEGT. The V end lost 6 bases, the J end lost 5 bases, and 14 bases lay between the germline ends.

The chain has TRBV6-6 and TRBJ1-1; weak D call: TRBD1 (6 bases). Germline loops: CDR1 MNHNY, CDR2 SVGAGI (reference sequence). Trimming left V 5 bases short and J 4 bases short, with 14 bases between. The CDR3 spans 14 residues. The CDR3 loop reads CASSNRVTGTEAFF. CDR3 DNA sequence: TGTGCCAGCAGTAACAGGGTTACGGGCACTGAAGCTTTCTTT.

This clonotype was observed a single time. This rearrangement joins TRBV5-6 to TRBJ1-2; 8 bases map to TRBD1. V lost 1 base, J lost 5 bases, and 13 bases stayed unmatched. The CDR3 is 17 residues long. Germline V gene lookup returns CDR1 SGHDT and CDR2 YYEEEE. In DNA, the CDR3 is TGTGCCAGCAGCTTGTTAGGGACAGGCCTCACCCCGTATGGCTACACCTTC. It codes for CASSLLGTGLTPYGYTF.

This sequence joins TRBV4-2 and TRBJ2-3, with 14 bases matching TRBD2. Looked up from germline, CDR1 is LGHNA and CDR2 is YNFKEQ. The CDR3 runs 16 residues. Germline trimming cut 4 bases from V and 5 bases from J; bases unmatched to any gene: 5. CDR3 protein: CASSPRLAGGKDTQYF. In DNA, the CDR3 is TGTGCCAGCAGCCCCAGACTAGCGGGGGGGAAAGATACGCAGTATTTT.

CDR3: CAISDSDRGSEQYF. The DNA of the CDR3 is TGTGCCATCAGTGATTCTGACAGGGGGTCCGAGCAGTACTTC. The chain carries TRBV10-3 and TRBJ2-7, with 9 bases identical to TRBD1. CDR1 and CDR2 from the germline V gene are ENHRY and SYGVKD. Unmatched junction bases numbered 6, after V lost 3 bases and J lost 6 bases. This CDR3 is built from 14 residues.

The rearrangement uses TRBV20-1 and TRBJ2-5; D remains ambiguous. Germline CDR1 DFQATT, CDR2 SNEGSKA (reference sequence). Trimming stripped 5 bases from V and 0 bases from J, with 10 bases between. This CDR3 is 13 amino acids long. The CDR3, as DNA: TGCAGTGCTTCCGACCCCAACCAAGAGACCCAGTACTTC. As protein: CSASDPNQETQYF.

Here the CDR3 reads CASSNALQALAGRTDTQYF. DNA of the CDR3: TGTGCCAGCAGCAACGCCCTCCAGGCCCTAGCGGGTCGCACAGATACGCAGTATTTT. V gene TRBV11-2 combines with J gene TRBJ2-3, with 8 bases aligning to TRBD2. The length of the CDR3 is 19 residues. Per the germline V gene, CDR1 is SGHAT and CDR2 is FQNNGV. J gave up 1 base and V 5 bases, and 17 bases lay outside the gene matches.

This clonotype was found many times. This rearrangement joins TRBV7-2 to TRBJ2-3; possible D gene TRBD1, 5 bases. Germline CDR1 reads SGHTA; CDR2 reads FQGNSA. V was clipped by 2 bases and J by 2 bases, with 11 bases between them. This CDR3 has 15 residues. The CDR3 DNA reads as TGTGCCAGCAGCTTATTAGGGGCGGACACAGATACGCAGTATTTT. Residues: CASSLLGADTDTQYF.

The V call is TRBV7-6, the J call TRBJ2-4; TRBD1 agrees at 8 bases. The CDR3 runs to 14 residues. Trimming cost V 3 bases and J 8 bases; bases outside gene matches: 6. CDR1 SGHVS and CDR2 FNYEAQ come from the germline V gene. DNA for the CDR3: TGTGCCAGCAGCTTCGGACAGGGAGAATACATTCAGTACTTC. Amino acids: CASSFGQGEYIQYF.

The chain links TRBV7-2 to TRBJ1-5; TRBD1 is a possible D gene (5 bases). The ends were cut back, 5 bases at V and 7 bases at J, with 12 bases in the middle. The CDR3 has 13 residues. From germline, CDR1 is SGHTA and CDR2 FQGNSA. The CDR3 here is CASSTGGDQPQHF. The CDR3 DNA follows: TGTGCCAGCAGCACCGGGGGGGACCAGCCCCAGCATTTT.

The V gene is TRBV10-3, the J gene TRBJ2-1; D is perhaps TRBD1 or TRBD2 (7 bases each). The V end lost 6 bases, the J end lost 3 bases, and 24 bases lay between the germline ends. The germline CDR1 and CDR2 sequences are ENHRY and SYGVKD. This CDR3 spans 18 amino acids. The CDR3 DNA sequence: TGTGCCATCAGGGAGGGAACCAGGGGGGGAGGCCTCTACAATGAGCAGTTCTTC. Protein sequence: CAIREGTRGGGLYNEQFF.

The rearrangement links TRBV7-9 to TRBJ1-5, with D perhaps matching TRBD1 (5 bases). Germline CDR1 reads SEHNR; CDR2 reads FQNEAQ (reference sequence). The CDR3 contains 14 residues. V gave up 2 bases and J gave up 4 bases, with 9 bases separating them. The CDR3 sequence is CASSLPGPNQPQHF. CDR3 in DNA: TGTGCCAGCAGCTTACCAGGGCCAAATCAGCCCCAGCATTTT.

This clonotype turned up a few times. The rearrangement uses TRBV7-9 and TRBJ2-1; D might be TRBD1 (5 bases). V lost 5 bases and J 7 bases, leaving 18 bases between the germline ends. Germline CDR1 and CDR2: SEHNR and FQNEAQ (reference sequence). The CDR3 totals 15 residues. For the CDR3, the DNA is TGTGCCAGCAGCCCACCCCGTGGGGCGTTTAATGAGCAGTTCTTC. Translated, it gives CASSPPRGAFNEQFF.

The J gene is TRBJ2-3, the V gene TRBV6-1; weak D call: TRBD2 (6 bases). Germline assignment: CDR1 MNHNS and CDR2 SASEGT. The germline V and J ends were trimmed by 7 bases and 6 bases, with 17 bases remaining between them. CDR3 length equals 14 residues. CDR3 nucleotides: TGTGCCAGCAATATAGCGGCGTTGTCGGATACGCAGTATTTT. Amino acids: CASNIAALSDTQYF.

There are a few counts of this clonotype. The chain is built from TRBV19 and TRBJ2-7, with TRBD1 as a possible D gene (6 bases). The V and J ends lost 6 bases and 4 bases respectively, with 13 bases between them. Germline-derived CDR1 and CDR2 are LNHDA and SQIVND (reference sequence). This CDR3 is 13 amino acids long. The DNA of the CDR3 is TGTGCCAGTAGCAACAGGGTTGATTACGAGCAGTACTTC. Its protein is CASSNRVDYEQYF. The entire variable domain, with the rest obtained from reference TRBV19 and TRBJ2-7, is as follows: DGGITQSPKYLFRKEGQNVTLSCEQNLNHDAMYWYRQDPGQGLRLIYYSQIVNDFQKGDIAEGYSVSREKKESFPLTVTSAQKNPTAFYLCASSNRVDYEQYFGPGTRLTVT.

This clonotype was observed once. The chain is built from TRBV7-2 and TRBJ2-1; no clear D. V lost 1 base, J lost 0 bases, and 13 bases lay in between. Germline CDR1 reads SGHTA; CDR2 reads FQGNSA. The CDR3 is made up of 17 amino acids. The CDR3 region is CASSLVFEVGSYNEQFF. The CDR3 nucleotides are TGTGCCAGCAGCTTAGTCTTCGAGGTAGGCTCCTACAATGAGCAGTTCTTC.

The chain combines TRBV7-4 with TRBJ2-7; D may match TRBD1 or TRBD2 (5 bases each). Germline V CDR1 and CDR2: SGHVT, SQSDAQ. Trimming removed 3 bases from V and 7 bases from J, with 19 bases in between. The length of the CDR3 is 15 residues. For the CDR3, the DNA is TGTGCCAGCAGCTTTGGGGCGACAACGTCGGGGGAGCAGTACTTC. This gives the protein CASSFGATTSGEQYF.

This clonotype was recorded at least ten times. The CDR3 spells CASRQRSLGLWYNEQFF. The CDR3 DNA reads as TGTGCCAGCAGACAACGATCCCTTGGACTGTGGTATAATGAGCAGTTCTTC. The V call is TRBV11-2, the J call TRBJ2-1; D perhaps matches TRBD2 (5 bases). This CDR3 comprises 17 residues. Germline V lookup: CDR1 SGHAT, CDR2 FQNNGV. V lost 6 bases, J lost 7 bases, and 25 bases lay in between.